Listed here are 17 T cell receptor beta chains from one sample, sequenced in a study of cytomegalovirus exposure and HLA in healthy donors. Researchers ran the PCR with 60 Vbeta and 13 Jbeta primers. Profiling relied on immunoSEQ multiplex PCR, and the TCRdb table lists in-frame clones only, not all of them. Of about 200,000 clones in the sample, around 80% were seen once. Sequencing used PBMCs. The receptors derive from a man aged 18-30 years in good health and CMV-seronegative.

This sequence joins TRBV11-3 and TRBJ2-1; maybe TRBD1 (6 bases). Per the germline V gene, CDR1 is SGHNT and CDR2 is YENEEA. The V and J ends lost 5 bases and 11 bases respectively, with 25 bases between them. The CDR3 loop spans 16 amino acids. The DNA for the CDR3 is TGTGCCAGCAGCCAAGGACCGGGACAACTGACGGTCAAGCAGTTCTTC. Its translation is CASSQGPGQLTVKQFF.

This clone has a single count. The V gene is TRBV14, the J gene TRBJ1-4; 8 bases fit TRBD1. Germline V gene lookup returns CDR1 SGHDN and CDR2 FVKESK. V shed 1 base, J shed 5 bases, and the junction held 6 bases outside the gene matches. This CDR3 region has 16 residues. The CDR3 reads CASSQVGTGQNEKLFF. The CDR3 bases are TGTGCCAGCAGCCAAGTCGGGACAGGCCAAAATGAAAAACTGTTTTTT.

The gene calls are TRBV18 and TRBJ1-2; unclear D gene. Trimming took off 0 bases at V and 4 bases at J, with 18 bases between the two ends. The CDR3 is 17 amino acids. Germline CDR1 and CDR2: KGHSH and LQKENI. The CDR3 DNA sequence: TGTGCCAGCTCACCACCGGAAAGACCCAGGCGTCTCTATGGCTACACCTTC. Translating it yields CASSPPERPRRLYGYTF.

The rearrangement links TRBV2 to TRBJ2-1; D not resolved. The CDR3 contains 12 residues. The V end lost 6 bases, the J end lost 3 bases, and 6 bases lay between the germline ends. CDR1 is SNHLY and CDR2 is FYNNEI in the germline V gene. The CDR3 DNA is TGTGCCAGCAGGGCTGACTACAATGAGCAGTTCTTC. Encoded protein: CASRADYNEQFF. Using reference TRBV2 and TRBJ2-1 for the parts outside the CDR3, the full variable domain is EPEVTQTPSHQVTQMGQEVILRCVPISNHLYFYWYRQILGQKVEFLVSFYNNEISEKSEIFDDQFSVERPDGSNFTLKIRSTKLEDSAMYFCASRADYNEQFFGPGTRLTVL.

This clone was detected once. The chain employs TRBV5-1 and TRBJ1-6, with D perhaps matching TRBD1 (6 bases). The V gene's germline CDR1 is SGHRS and CDR2 YFSETQ. The length of the CDR3 is 18 residues. Trimming took 1 base from V and 4 from J, leaving 18 bases between them. CDR3 in DNA: TGCGCCAGCAGCTTGTGGTTACAGGGTCCAGAGTATAATTCACCCCTCCACTTT. Protein sequence: CASSLWLQGPEYNSPLHF.

The chain uses TRBV9 and TRBJ2-1; possible D gene TRBD2, 6 bases. Germline lookup yields CDR1 SGDLS and CDR2 YYNGEE. This CDR3 has 13 residues. V was trimmed by 5 bases and J by 2 bases, leaving 8 bases between them. The CDR3 DNA reads as TGTGCCAGCAGAGCGGGCGCCTACAATGAGCAGTTCTTC. Residues: CASRAGAYNEQFF. Combining the CDR3 with reference TRBV9 and TRBJ2-1 gives the whole variable domain DSGVTQTPKHLITATGQRVTLRCSPRSGDLSVYWYQQSLDQGLQFLIQYYNGEERAKGNILERFSAQQFPDLHSELNLSSLELGDSALYFCASRAGAYNEQFFGPGTRLTVL.

Here the CDR3 DNA reads TGTGCCAGCAGCCTCCTCGCCCTTTACGGAGGGTCACCCCTCCACTTT. This encodes CASSLLALYGGSPLHF. The rearrangement uses TRBV7-2 and TRBJ1-6; D not certain. Trimming removed 5 bases at V and 10 bases at J, with 21 bases between. Germline loops: CDR1 SGHTA, CDR2 FQGNSA. The CDR3 has 16 amino acids.

This chain joins TRBV4-3 and TRBJ2-3; 11 bases are shared with TRBD2. Germline V gene data show CDR1 as LGHNA and CDR2 as YSLEER. CDR3 length: 18 residues. The ends lost 2 bases at V and 2 bases at J; junction bases unmatched: 9. In nucleotides, the CDR3 is TGCGCCAGCAGCCAACTTTCACCGACTAGCGGGGTCACAGATACGCAGTATTTT. Residues: CASSQLSPTSGVTDTQYF.

The chain has TRBV11-2 and TRBJ2-3; D unclear. Germline V gives CDR1 SGHAT, CDR2 FQNNGV. CDR3 length: 13 residues. The germline V and J ends were trimmed by 0 bases and 8 bases, with 9 bases remaining between them. The CDR3 loop reads CASSLEAAATQYF. The CDR3 DNA reads TGTGCCAGCAGCTTAGAGGCGGCGGCTACGCAGTATTTT. Combining the CDR3 with reference TRBV11-2 and TRBJ2-3 gives the whole variable domain EAGVAQSPRYKIIEKRQSVAFWCNPISGHATLYWYQQILGQGPKLLIQFQNNGVVDDSQLPKDRFSAERLKGVDSTLKIQPAKLEDSAVYLCASSLEAAATQYFGPGTRLTVL.

This rearrangement joins TRBV11-3 to TRBJ2-7; 10 bases are shared with TRBD2. Germline loops: CDR1 SGHNT, CDR2 YENEEA. V lost 5 bases, J lost 5 bases, and 6 bases stayed unmatched. CDR3 length: 14 amino acids. CDR3 bases: TGTGCCAGCAGCCCAACCAGCGGGGGGGACGAGCAGTACTTC. It specifies CASSPTSGGDEQYF.

The gene calls are TRBV28 and TRBJ2-2; TRBD1 is a possible D gene (6 bases). Trimming left V 5 bases short and J 3 bases short, with 16 bases between. The CDR3 is made up of 16 amino acids. The germline gives CDR1 MDHEN, CDR2 SYDVKM. Written as DNA, the CDR3 is TGTGCCAGCAGTCATGACAGGTCGGGCTACACCGGGGAGCTGTTTTTT. It specifies CASSHDRSGYTGELFF.

The chain couples TRBV28 to TRBJ2-3; 8 bases match TRBD2. After removal of 2 bases from V and 2 bases from J, the junction contained 6 bases not matched to a gene. The V gene's germline CDR1 is MDHEN and CDR2 SYDVKM. This CDR3 has 16 amino acids. The CDR3 DNA reads TGTGCCAGCAGTTTAGGCGGGGGGTTCTACACAGATACGCAGTATTTT. It yields the protein CASSLGGGFYTDTQYF.

V and J are TRBV29-1 and TRBJ2-1; 7 nucleotides agree with TRBD2. CDR1 is SQVTM, CDR2 ANQGSEA, per germline. J gave up 4 bases and V 0 bases, and 6 bases lay outside the gene matches. The CDR3 runs to 15 residues. DNA for the CDR3: TGCAGCGTTGAAGAGGGCGGGAGTGGGTACAATGAGCAGTTCTTC. Residues: CSVEEGGSGYNEQFF.

V gene TRBV7-2 combines with J gene TRBJ2-7; 9 nucleotides agree with TRBD1. In germline, CDR1 is SGHTA, CDR2 FQGNSA. CDR3 length: 15 residues. J was trimmed by 4 bases and V by 5 bases; bases with no gene match: 9. The CDR3 protein is CASSPSGQGIYEQYF. The CDR3 DNA reads as TGTGCCAGCAGCCCCTCGGGACAGGGCATTTACGAGCAGTACTTC.

The CDR3 reads CASSSQGNEKLFF. The CDR3, as DNA: TGTGCCAGCAGCTCACAGGGTAATGAAAAACTGTTTTTT. This rearrangement joins TRBV5-5 to TRBJ1-4; possible D gene TRBD1, 6 bases. Germline CDR1 reads SGHKS; CDR2 reads YYEKEE (reference sequence). The CDR3 contains 13 residues. Trimming took 3 bases from V and 4 from J, leaving 7 bases between them.

The rearrangement links TRBV2 to TRBJ2-7; 13 bases are shared with TRBD2. There are 14 residues in the CDR3. Germline CDR1 SNHLY, CDR2 FYNNEI. Trimming removed 6 bases from V and 2 bases from J; junction bases left unmatched: 1. CDR3 bases: TGTGCCAGCAGGGGGACTAGCGGGACCTACGAGCAGTACTTC. This translates into CASRGTSGTYEQYF.

The gene calls are TRBV19 and TRBJ2-7, with 10 bases lining up with TRBD2. The CDR3 contains 14 residues. Germline V gene data show CDR1 as LNHDA and CDR2 as SQIVND (reference sequence). J lost 7 bases, V lost 6 bases, and 9 bases had no gene match. The CDR3 bases are TGTGCCAGTAGGAGGACTAGCGGACGAAGGGAGCAGTACTTC. Its translation: CASRRTSGRREQYF.